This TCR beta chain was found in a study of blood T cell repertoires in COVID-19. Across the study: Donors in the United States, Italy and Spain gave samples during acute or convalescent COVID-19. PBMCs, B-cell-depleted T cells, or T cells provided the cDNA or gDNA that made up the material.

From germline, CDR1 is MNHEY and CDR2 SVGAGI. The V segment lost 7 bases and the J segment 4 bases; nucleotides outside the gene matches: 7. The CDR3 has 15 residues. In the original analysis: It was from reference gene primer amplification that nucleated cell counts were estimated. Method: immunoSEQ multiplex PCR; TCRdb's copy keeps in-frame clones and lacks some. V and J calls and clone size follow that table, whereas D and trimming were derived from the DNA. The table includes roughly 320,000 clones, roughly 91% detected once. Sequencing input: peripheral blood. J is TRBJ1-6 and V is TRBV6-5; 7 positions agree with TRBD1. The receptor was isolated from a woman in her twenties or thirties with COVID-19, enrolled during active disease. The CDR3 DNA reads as TGTGCCAGCACCCGAGGGGGCAAGTATAATTCACCCCTCCACTTT. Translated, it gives CASTRGGKYNSPLHF.